Listed below are T cell receptor beta chains from one sample, sequenced in a study of blood T cell repertoires in COVID-19. Produced via immunoSEQ multiplex PCR; TCRdb's table is partial and in-frame only. The sample holds 270,000 or so clones, around 89% seen once. Material: peripheral blood. All receptors derive from a woman aged 60 to 75 with COVID-19, enrolled during active disease. CDR3s include the opening cysteine and the closing phenylalanine or tryptophan. Fields, in order: clone size, V gene, J gene, D gene, CDR3 protein, CDR3 DNA. The D gene is left open where the match is weak. Clone size is stated in some rows and not others, as once, few, many or a class when expanded.

abundance: NA
v_gene: TRBV7-6
j_gene: TRBJ2-3
d_gene: TRBD1
CDR3aa: CASVRGRTDTQYF
CDR3nt: TGTGCCAGCGTCAGGGGGCGCACAGATACGCAGTATTTT

abundance: NA
v_gene: TRBV5-1
j_gene: TRBJ2-3
d_gene: NA
CDR3aa: CASSPGLLPSTDTQYF
CDR3nt: TGCGCCAGCAGCCCGGGACTCCTCCCGAGCACAGATACGCAGTATTTT

abundance: NA
v_gene: TRBV6-2/TRBV6-3
j_gene: TRBJ1-2
d_gene: NA
CDR3aa: CASSQDLRKANYGYTF
CDR3nt: TGTGCCAGCAGCCAAGACTTGCGCAAAGCTAACTATGGCTACACCTTC

abundance: NA
v_gene: TRBV6-2/TRBV6-3
j_gene: TRBJ2-3
d_gene: NA
CDR3aa: CASSYPLVTDTQYF
CDR3nt: TGTGCCAGCAGTTATCCTCTAGTTACAGATACGCAGTATTTT

abundance: NA
v_gene: TRBV4-3
j_gene: TRBJ1-3
d_gene: NA
CDR3aa: CASSQDPPGRNTIYF
CDR3nt: TGCGCCAGCAGCCAAGACCCCCCGGGAAGAAACACCATATATTTT

abundance: NA
v_gene: TRBV19
j_gene: TRBJ2-1
d_gene: TRBD2
CDR3aa: CASSSISGGRYNEQFF
CDR3nt: TGTGCCAGTAGTTCTATAAGCGGGGGGCGATACAATGAGCAGTTCTTC

abundance: NA
v_gene: TRBV10-3
j_gene: TRBJ2-1
d_gene: TRBD1
CDR3aa: CAISESKTGQNNEQFF
CDR3nt: TGTGCCATCAGTGAGTCAAAGACAGGGCAAAACAATGAGCAGTTCTTC

abundance: NA
v_gene: TRBV7-3
j_gene: TRBJ1-2
d_gene: TRBD1
CDR3aa: CASSPLPGQTHYGYTF
CDR3nt: TGTGCCAGCAGCCCGCTCCCGGGACAGACTCATTATGGCTACACCTTC

abundance: NA
v_gene: TRBV21-1
j_gene: TRBJ1-4
d_gene: NA
CDR3aa: CARAPLGQGYEKLFF
CDR3nt: TGTGCCAGAGCCCCCCTCGGACAGGGATACGAAAAACTGTTTTTT

abundance: NA
v_gene: TRBV7-9
j_gene: TRBJ1-5
d_gene: NA
CDR3aa: CASSGTIAGGDQPQHF
CDR3nt: TGTGCCAGCAGCGGAACCATTGCGGGAGGGGATCAGCCCCAGCATTTT

abundance: once
v_gene: TRBV5-4
j_gene: TRBJ1-1
d_gene: TRBD1
CDR3aa: CASSFDRERAEAFF
CDR3nt: TGTGCCAGCAGCTTCGACAGGGAAAGGGCTGAAGCTTTCTTT

abundance: NA
v_gene: TRBV7-8
j_gene: TRBJ2-3
d_gene: NA
CDR3aa: CASSPWGGGEPGPPGDTQYF
CDR3nt: TGTGCCAGCAGCCCATGGGGCGGAGGGGAACCCGGTCCGCCGGGAGATACGCAGTATTTT

abundance: once
v_gene: TRBV18
j_gene: TRBJ1-4
d_gene: TRBD1
CDR3aa: CASSPPVQGDEKLFF
CDR3nt: TGTGCCAGCTCACCACCTGTACAGGGGGATGAAAAACTGTTTTTT

abundance: NA
v_gene: TRBV4-1
j_gene: TRBJ1-4
d_gene: NA
CDR3aa: CASSQDADPTNEKLFF
CDR3nt: TGCGCCAGCAGCCAAGATGCGGATCCAACTAATGAAAAACTGTTTTTT

abundance: NA
v_gene: TRBV3-1/TRBV3-2
j_gene: TRBJ2-2
d_gene: TRBD1
CDR3aa: CASSRRDRVSRELFF
CDR3nt: TGTGCCAGCAGCCGCCGGGACAGGGTGTCTAGGGAGCTGTTTTTT

abundance: NA
v_gene: TRBV2
j_gene: TRBJ1-4
d_gene: TRBD1
CDR3aa: CASKPDRVGEKLFF
CDR3nt: TGTGCCAGCAAGCCCGACAGGGTAGGAGAAAAACTGTTTTTT

abundance: few
v_gene: TRBV9
j_gene: TRBJ1-2
d_gene: TRBD1
CDR3aa: CASSSGQDGYTF
CDR3nt: TGTGCCAGCAGCTCAGGACAGGATGGCTACACCTTC

abundance: NA
v_gene: TRBV6-5
j_gene: TRBJ1-1
d_gene: TRBD1
CDR3aa: CASSSTGGRAEAFF
CDR3nt: TGTGCCAGCAGTTCAACAGGGGGCCGGGCTGAAGCTTTCTTT

abundance: NA
v_gene: TRBV2
j_gene: TRBJ2-7
d_gene: NA
CDR3aa: CASNLEGYEQYF
CDR3nt: TGTGCCAGCAATCTGGAGGGCTACGAGCAGTACTTC

abundance: NA
v_gene: TRBV7-2
j_gene: TRBJ2-4
d_gene: TRBD2
CDR3aa: CASSLRRGGRENIQYF
CDR3nt: TGTGCCAGCAGCTTACGGCGGGGGGGGCGCGAAAACATTCAGTACTTC

abundance: NA
v_gene: TRBV7-2
j_gene: TRBJ2-3
d_gene: NA
CDR3aa: CASSTQKRRTDTQYF
CDR3nt: TGTGCCAGCAGCACCCAGAAGCGGCGCACAGATACGCAGTATTTT

abundance: once
v_gene: TRBV7-2
j_gene: TRBJ2-3
d_gene: NA
CDR3aa: CASSPSPDLPRGDTQYF
CDR3nt: TGTGCCAGCAGCCCCAGTCCCGATCTGCCCCGGGGGGATACGCAGTATTTT

abundance: NA
v_gene: TRBV7-6
j_gene: TRBJ1-1
d_gene: NA
CDR3aa: CASSLMAGKNTEAFF
CDR3nt: TGTGCCAGCAGCTTAATGGCAGGAAAGAACACTGAAGCTTTCTTT

abundance: NA
v_gene: TRBV3-1/TRBV3-2
j_gene: TRBJ1-3
d_gene: NA
CDR3aa: CASSQDRQALSGNTIYF
CDR3nt: TGTGCCAGCAGCCAAGATCGGCAGGCCCTCTCTGGAAACACCATATATTTT

abundance: NA
v_gene: TRBV24-1
j_gene: TRBJ2-1
d_gene: TRBD2
CDR3aa: CATSDRTSPNEQFF
CDR3nt: TGTGCCACCAGTGATCGGACTAGCCCTAATGAGCAGTTCTTC

abundance: NA
v_gene: TRBV9
j_gene: TRBJ1-2
d_gene: NA
CDR3aa: CASSASQGGEPYGYTF
CDR3nt: TGTGCCAGCAGCGCCAGCCAGGGAGGGGAGCCCTATGGCTACACCTTC

abundance: NA
v_gene: TRBV9
j_gene: TRBJ2-2
d_gene: NA
CDR3aa: CASSVAGGPSTGELFF
CDR3nt: TGTGCCAGCAGCGTAGCGGGGGGCCCGAGCACCGGGGAGCTGTTTTTT

abundance: NA
v_gene: TRBV5-4
j_gene: TRBJ1-1
d_gene: NA
CDR3aa: CASSRELPMNTEAFF
CDR3nt: TGTGCCAGCAGCCGGGAACTTCCAATGAACACTGAAGCTTTCTTT

abundance: NA
v_gene: TRBV4-1
j_gene: TRBJ1-6
d_gene: TRBD1
CDR3aa: CASSQVRGPYNSPLHF
CDR3nt: TGCGCCAGCAGCCAAGTAAGGGGGCCCTATAATTCACCCCTCCACTTT

abundance: NA
v_gene: TRBV19
j_gene: TRBJ1-1
d_gene: NA
CDR3aa: CASRLQVNTEAFF
CDR3nt: TGTGCCAGTAGACTACAGGTGAACACTGAAGCTTTCTTT

abundance: few
v_gene: TRBV5-5
j_gene: TRBJ2-7
d_gene: NA
CDR3aa: CASSLGIRGEQYF
CDR3nt: TGTGCCAGCAGCTTGGGTATAAGAGGCGAGCAGTACTTC

abundance: NA
v_gene: TRBV4-3
j_gene: TRBJ2-5
d_gene: NA
CDR3aa: CASSQAFTRTETQYF
CDR3nt: TGCGCCAGCAGCCAAGCATTCACCCGTACTGAGACCCAGTACTTC

abundance: NA
v_gene: TRBV24-1
j_gene: TRBJ2-3
d_gene: TRBD2
CDR3aa: CATSDPGTSGTDTQYF
CDR3nt: TGTGCCACCAGTGATCCCGGGACTAGCGGCACAGATACGCAGTATTTT

abundance: NA
v_gene: TRBV18
j_gene: TRBJ1-1
d_gene: NA
CDR3aa: CASSQGRGNTEAFF
CDR3nt: TGTGCCAGCTCACAAGGGAGAGGGAACACTGAAGCTTTCTTT

abundance: NA
v_gene: TRBV2
j_gene: TRBJ2-5
d_gene: NA
CDR3aa: CASMGEETQYF
CDR3nt: TGTGCCAGCATGGGAGAAGAGACCCAGTACTTC

abundance: NA
v_gene: TRBV10-2
j_gene: TRBJ2-1
d_gene: TRBD2
CDR3aa: CASKPSGGWGEQFF
CDR3nt: TGCGCCAGCAAGCCTAGCGGGGGGTGGGGTGAGCAGTTCTTC

abundance: NA
v_gene: TRBV20-1
j_gene: TRBJ1-2
d_gene: TRBD1
CDR3aa: CSASDRGLDGYTF
CDR3nt: TGCAGTGCTAGTGACAGGGGGCTGGATGGCTACACCTTC

abundance: NA
v_gene: TRBV7-2
j_gene: TRBJ2-1
d_gene: TRBD2
CDR3aa: CASTSGTSGSYNEQFF
CDR3nt: TGTGCCAGCACCTCGGGGACTAGCGGGTCGTACAATGAGCAGTTCTTC

abundance: NA
v_gene: TRBV28
j_gene: TRBJ2-3
d_gene: NA
CDR3aa: CASRSTDTQYF
CDR3nt: TGTGCCTCCCGGAGCACAGATACGCAGTATTTT

abundance: NA
v_gene: TRBV6-1
j_gene: TRBJ1-1
d_gene: NA
CDR3aa: CASSEVHMNTEAFF
CDR3nt: TGTGCCAGCAGTGAAGTCCACATGAACACTGAAGCTTTCTTT

abundance: NA
v_gene: TRBV5-8
j_gene: TRBJ1-4
d_gene: NA
CDR3aa: CASSPMLTSSGEKLFF
CDR3nt: TGTGCCAGCAGCCCCATGTTGACTTCATCCGGTGAAAAACTGTTTTTT

abundance: NA
v_gene: TRBV5-1
j_gene: TRBJ2-7
d_gene: TRBD1
CDR3aa: CASSSPTGYEQYF
CDR3nt: TGCGCCAGCAGCTCTCCGACAGGGTACGAGCAGTACTTC

abundance: NA
v_gene: TRBV7-9
j_gene: TRBJ1-4
d_gene: NA
CDR3aa: CASSLAQQNEKLFF
CDR3nt: TGTGCCAGCAGCTTAGCACAGCAAAATGAAAAACTGTTTTTT

abundance: NA
v_gene: TRBV7-7
j_gene: TRBJ2-2
d_gene: TRBD2
CDR3aa: CASSGTSGATGELFF
CDR3nt: TGTGCTAGCAGCGGGACTAGCGGGGCGACCGGGGAGCTGTTTTTT

abundance: NA
v_gene: TRBV7-8
j_gene: TRBJ2-1
d_gene: TRBD1
CDR3aa: CASSLVRGRDNEQFF
CDR3nt: TGTGCCAGCAGCTTAGTCAGGGGGCGGGACAATGAGCAGTTCTTC

abundance: NA
v_gene: TRBV19
j_gene: TRBJ2-7
d_gene: NA
CDR3aa: CASSIARVDEQYF
CDR3nt: TGTGCCAGTAGTATAGCCCGAGTCGACGAGCAGTACTTC

abundance: NA
v_gene: TRBV5-1
j_gene: TRBJ2-5
d_gene: TRBD1
CDR3aa: CASRTGFRETQYF
CDR3nt: TGCGCCAGCAGGACAGGGTTTAGGGAGACCCAGTACTTC

abundance: NA
v_gene: TRBV2
j_gene: TRBJ1-1
d_gene: NA
CDR3aa: CASSFATGPGNTEAFF
CDR3nt: TGTGCCAGCAGCTTTGCCACAGGGCCGGGAAACACTGAAGCTTTCTTT

abundance: once
v_gene: TRBV5-8
j_gene: TRBJ1-2
d_gene: NA
CDR3aa: CASSLDPGINYGYTF
CDR3nt: TGTGCCAGCAGCTTGGATCCAGGGATTAACTATGGCTACACCTTC

abundance: NA
v_gene: TRBV5-5
j_gene: TRBJ2-6
d_gene: TRBD1
CDR3aa: CASSLVGGGSGANVLTF
CDR3nt: TGTGCCAGCAGCTTGGTAGGGGGCGGGTCTGGGGCCAACGTCCTGACTTTC

abundance: once
v_gene: TRBV28
j_gene: TRBJ2-5
d_gene: TRBD2
CDR3aa: CASSFRLAGPRVQETQYF
CDR3nt: TGTGCCAGCAGCTTCCGGCTAGCGGGGCCCCGGGTACAAGAGACCCAGTACTTC

abundance: NA
v_gene: TRBV6-5
j_gene: TRBJ1-4
d_gene: NA
CDR3aa: CATLRDRWEKLFF
CDR3nt: TGTGCCACCTTGAGGGATCGGTGGGAAAAACTGTTTTTT

abundance: NA
v_gene: TRBV9
j_gene: TRBJ1-2
d_gene: NA
CDR3aa: CASSPTGNYGYTF
CDR3nt: TGTGCCAGCAGCCCCACAGGGAACTATGGCTACACCTTC

abundance: NA
v_gene: TRBV6-5
j_gene: TRBJ1-5
d_gene: TRBD1
CDR3aa: CASSYSRDRDQPQHF
CDR3nt: TGTGCCAGCAGTTACTCGAGGGACAGGGATCAGCCCCAGCATTTT

abundance: once
v_gene: TRBV15
j_gene: TRBJ2-5
d_gene: NA
CDR3aa: CATSWAGTQETQYF
CDR3nt: TGTGCCACCAGCTGGGCCGGGACTCAAGAGACCCAGTACTTC